The entry below gives a single T cell receptor beta chain sequence along with its context. Its antigen remains unidentified. An end of the junction differs from the germline gene, which may be a read error. The sample originates from a study of cytomegalovirus exposure and HLA in healthy donors. Study-level findings and limits: Accounts indicate the classifier identified cytomegalovirus status with strong specificity and sensitivity. Confirmation in vitro established that a few CMV-associated chains were specific for CMV antigens. Association of a missense DCLRE1C variant with TCR beta V- and J-gene trimming was reported in a later analysis.

PCR involved 60 Vbeta and 13 Jbeta primers. Method: immunoSEQ multiplex PCR; TCRdb's copy keeps in-frame clones and lacks some. The sample has roughly 50,000 clones, and its top ten clones hold approximately 13%. In germline, CDR1 is DFQATT, CDR2 SNEGSKA (reference sequence). This CDR3 region has 11 residues. This chain uses TRBV20-1 with TRBJ2-7; TRBD1 aligns across 11 bases. The specimen was PBMCs. This clonotype was sampled from a woman aged 55 to 70 in good health and CMV-seropositive. The CDR3 spells CSAGGTGGTHF. DNA for the CDR3: TGCAGTGCTGGGGGGACAGGGGGGACCCACTTC.